This is a list of T cell receptor beta chains from one sample in a study of cytomegalovirus exposure and HLA in healthy donors. Assay: immunoSEQ multiplex PCR; the TCRdb copy retains only in-frame clones and omits some. The table lists 140,000 or so clones, 61% of them singletons. Material: PBMCs. These receptor sequences come from a male donor in good health and CMV-seronegative. Each CDR3 is given with its conserved first and last residue. D genes are given only for firm matches. Size values are once, few and many counts, or a class for expanded clones, and some rows have none.

D	V	size	J	DNA	CDR3
.	TRBV7-9	.	TRBJ2-1	TGTTCCAACGCAGGCGTTTCCGATGAGCAGTTCTTC	CSNAGVSDEQFF
TRBD1	TRBV7-3	.	TRBJ2-1	TGTGCCAGCAGCCGGGACAGCGGCATGTACAATGAGCAGTTCTTC	CASSRDSGMYNEQFF
TRBD1	TRBV5-6	.	TRBJ1-2	TGTGCCAGCAGCATCGGACAGGGTCTTGGCTACACCTTC	CASSIGQGLGYTF
.	TRBV30	.	TRBJ1-5	TGTGCCTGGAGGGGGGGGAGTAATCAGCCCCAGCATTTT	CAWRGGSNQPQHF
.	TRBV28	.	TRBJ2-2	TGTGCCAGCAGTTCGACAGGCCGAGGCCTAAGCGGGGAGCTGTTTTTT	CASSSTGRGLSGELFF
.	TRBV19	.	TRBJ1-5	TGTGCCAGTAGTCAGGGAGGTGATCAGCCCCAGCATTTT	CASSQGGDQPQHF
.	TRBV5-1	.	TRBJ2-2	TGCGCCAGCAGCGTTAGCGGACAGGCTGGGTCCGGGGAGCTGTTTTTT	CASSVSGQAGSGELFF
TRBD1	TRBV9	.	TRBJ2-2	TGTGCCAGTGGACAGGGGAACACCGGGGAGCTGTTTTTT	CASGQGNTGELFF
TRBD2	TRBV9	.	TRBJ2-1	TGTGCCAGCAGCGTAGAAGGGACTAGCGGGGGGGCCCACAATGAGCAGTTCTTC	CASSVEGTSGGAHNEQFF
TRBD2	TRBV27	few	TRBJ2-7	TGTGCCAGCCGCCCGGCGGGAGGGGGCGGCTACGAGCAGTACTTC	CASRPAGGGGYEQYF
TRBD1	TRBV7-2	.	TRBJ1-6	TGTGCCAGCAGCTCAGGGGGCAACTGGGATTCACCCCTCCACTTT	CASSSGGNWDSPLHF
.	TRBV6-1	.	TRBJ2-3	TGTGCCAGCAGTGTATTCACAGATACGCAGTATTTT	CASSVFTDTQYF
.	TRBV5-1	.	TRBJ1-1	TGCGCCAGCAGCTTGGCCGCGGGTACGGTTGAAGCTTTCTTT	CASSLAAGTVEAFF
.	TRBV19	.	TRBJ1-2	TGTGCCAGTAGTAGGAGTGCTAACTATGGCTACACCTTC	CASSRSANYGYTF
.	TRBV5-1	.	TRBJ1-3	TGCGCCAGCAGCTTCAACAGGCCGGCTGGAAACACCATATATTTT	CASSFNRPAGNTIYF
TRBD1	TRBV19	.	TRBJ1-1	TGTGCCAGTACCCGCTTTGGGACAGCGAACACTGAAGCTTTCTTT	CASTRFGTANTEAFF
.	TRBV16	few	TRBJ2-3	TGTGCCAGCAGCCAGCAATTTACAGGGACGGATAGGGATCTGGATACGCAGTATTTT	CASSQQFTGTDRDLDTQYF
.	TRBV9	.	TRBJ2-7	TGTGCCAGCAGCGCAACAGGATCCGGGTACGAGCAGTACTTC	CASSATGSGYEQYF
.	TRBV7-9	.	TRBJ1-1	TGTGCCAGCAGATCCGGACAAATGAACACTGAAGCTTTCTTT	CASRSGQMNTEAFF
.	TRBV2	.	TRBJ1-1	TGTGCCAGCAGTGAAAGCGGGCGGAGCACTGAAGCTTTCTTT	CASSESGRSTEAFF
.	TRBV6-6	.	TRBJ2-7	TGTGCCAGCAGTTACGTCGGGAGAGGACGGAACCACGAGCAGTACTTC	CASSYVGRGRNHEQYF
TRBD1	TRBV10-3	.	TRBJ1-1	TGTGCCATCCTCGGACAGGGGAATGAAGCTTTCTTT	CAILGQGNEAFF
.	TRBV6-5	.	TRBJ1-1	TGTGCCAGCAGTTACTCCCGCACAGGCGAAGCTTTCTTT	CASSYSRTGEAFF
TRBD1	TRBV7-6	.	TRBJ1-6	TGTGCCAGCAGCTCGACAGGGGCGGGTTCACCCCTCCACTTT	CASSSTGAGSPLHF
.	TRBV6-1	.	TRBJ1-6	TGTGCCAGCAGTGATCAGGGGTGGTCACCCCTCCACTTT	CASSDQGWSPLHF
.	TRBV20-1	few	TRBJ1-2	TGCAGTGCTAGTAGATATGGCTACACCTTC	CSASRYGYTF
.	TRBV5-4	.	TRBJ2-7	TGTGCCAGCAGCTCCTACAGCAGTCCCCACGAGCAGTACTTC	CASSSYSSPHEQYF
.	TRBV7-2	.	TRBJ2-7	TGTGCCAGCAGCTCGTATCCTTCCTACGAGCAGTACTTC	CASSSYPSYEQYF
TRBD1	TRBV5-1	.	TRBJ2-7	TGCGCCAGCAGCCGCATCCCTACAGGGGGCTCCTACGAGCAGTACTTC	CASSRIPTGGSYEQYF
.	TRBV7-3	few	TRBJ2-1	TGTGCCAGCAGCCAACAGGGCGGCAATGAGCAGTTCTTC	CASSQQGGNEQFF
.	TRBV5-6	few	TRBJ1-1	TGTGCCAGCAGCTTGGCCCTGACATTGAACACTGAAGCTTTCTTT	CASSLALTLNTEAFF